This paragraph covers one T cell receptor beta chain sequence. These data belong to a study of OX40 agonist ivuxolimab in advanced cancers. There are 16 residues in the CDR3. CDR1 and CDR2 from the germline V gene are MGHRA and YSYEKL. V dropped 0 bases and J dropped 7; count of bases not matched to a gene: 7. The method was immunoSEQ multiplex PCR; TCRdb's version includes in-frame clones alone and lacks a portion of them. In the table there are 60,000 to 75,000 clones, 75% to 95% of which are singletons. This clonotype originated in an adult with an advanced solid tumor such as melanoma, head and neck, liver or kidney cancer. The V call is TRBV4-1, the J call TRBJ2-1, with 9 bases identical to TRBD2. Sequencing was performed on CD4+ or CD8+ T cells sorted from blood, taken in a trial of the OX40 agonist ivuxolimab. DNA of the CDR3: TGCGCCAGCAGCCAAGATTATAGCGGGAGCGGGAATGAGCAGTTCTTC. It is translated as CASSQDYSGSGNEQFF.